This TCR beta chain was recorded in a study of multiple sclerosis patients with progressive multifocal leukoencephalopathy. Findings and caveats of the study: No common TRBV or TRBJ usage or pairing appeared at PML. Less diverse TRB repertoires were suggested in most PML patients.

Documented time point: before natalizumab initiation. The survey-level immunoSEQ assay was used. The repertoire was sequenced with immunoSEQ multiplex PCR; TCRdb's copy has only in-frame clones and lacks some. The sample carries 25,000 to 35,000 clones, roughly 90% recorded once. There are 12 residues in the CDR3. Trimming took off 3 bases at V and 6 bases at J, with 6 bases between the two ends. The V gene's germline CDR1 is SGHVS and CDR2 FQNEAQ. Details on this clone: Antigen specificity is unknown.

What was sequenced was PBMCs. The rearrangement uses TRBV7-8 and TRBJ2-1; D not certain. The source is a human donor with multiple sclerosis. The CDR3 sequence: CASSLVGNEQFF. The CDR3 bases are TGTGCCAGCAGCTTGGTAGGCAATGAGCAGTTCTTC. The entire variable domain, with the rest obtained from reference TRBV7-8 and TRBJ2-1, is as follows: GAGVSQSPRYKVAKRGQDVALRCDPISGHVSLFWYQQALGQGPEFLTYFQNEAQLDKSGLPSDRFFAERPEGSVSTLKIQRTQQEDSAVYLCASSLVGNEQFFGPGTRLTVL.